Following are 4 T cell receptor beta chains from one sample sequenced in a study of T cells after yellow fever vaccination. TCRdb reanalysed the 5' RACE reads using MiXCR and keeps one entry per CDR3 protein. Among under 350,000 distinct CDR3 sequences listed, roughly 4.3% were seen once. This material consisted of PBMCs, taken 5 days after the yellow fever booster vaccination. The receptors come from a young man who received the YFV17D yellow fever vaccine.

This clonotype was seen ten or more times. The chain employs TRBV7-9 and TRBJ2-5, with D maybe TRBD2 (5 bases). The CDR3 covers 12 residues. Trimming took off 5 bases at V and 5 bases at J, with 9 bases between the two ends. Per germline, CDR1 SEHNR and CDR2 FQNEAQ (reference sequence). CDR3 loop: CASSGGLETQYF. In DNA form, the CDR3 reads TGTGCCAGCAGCGGCGGACTGGAGACCCAGTACTTC.

This clonotype has ten or more counts. The chain recombines TRBV12-3 or TRBV12-4 with TRBJ2-2; tentatively, D is TRBD1 or TRBD2 (5 bases each). Trimming cost V 5 bases and J 9 bases, with 13 bases left between them. The CDR3 has 13 amino acids. The CDR3 DNA follows: TGTGCCAGCAGTAAGGGACCGCTCCGGGAGCTGTTTTTT. Protein product: CASSKGPLRELFF.

This clonotype showed up many times. This rearrangement joins TRBV29-1 to TRBJ1-1; 7 bases line up with TRBD1. CDR3 size: 15 residues. V lost 3 bases to trimming and J lost 5 bases; unmatched junction nucleotides: 12. Germline V gene sequence: CDR1 SQVTM, CDR2 ANQGSEA. CDR3: CSVDWAGGGKTEAFF. As DNA, the CDR3 is TGCAGCGTTGATTGGGCAGGGGGAGGGAAAACTGAAGCTTTCTTT.

This clonotype showed up just a few times. The chain couples TRBV5-1 to TRBJ1-6, with 7 bases lining up with TRBD1. Germline-derived CDR1 and CDR2 are SGHRS and YFSETQ. This CDR3 is built from 14 residues. V lost 6 bases to trimming and J lost 7 bases; unmatched junction nucleotides: 7. The chain's CDR3 is CASTQTGTNSPLHF. The CDR3 DNA is TGCGCCAGCACCCAGACAGGGACGAATTCACCCCTCCACTTT.